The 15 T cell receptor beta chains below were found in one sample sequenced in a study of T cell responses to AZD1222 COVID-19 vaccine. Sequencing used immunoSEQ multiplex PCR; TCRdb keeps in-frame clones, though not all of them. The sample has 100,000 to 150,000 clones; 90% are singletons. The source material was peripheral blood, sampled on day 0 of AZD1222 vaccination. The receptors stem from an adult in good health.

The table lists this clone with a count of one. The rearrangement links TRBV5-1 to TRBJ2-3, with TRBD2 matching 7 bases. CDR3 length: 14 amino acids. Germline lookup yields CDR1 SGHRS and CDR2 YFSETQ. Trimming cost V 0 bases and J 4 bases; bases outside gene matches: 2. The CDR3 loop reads CASSLVTSADTQYF. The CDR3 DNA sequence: TGCGCCAGCAGCTTGGTAACTAGCGCAGATACGCAGTATTTT.

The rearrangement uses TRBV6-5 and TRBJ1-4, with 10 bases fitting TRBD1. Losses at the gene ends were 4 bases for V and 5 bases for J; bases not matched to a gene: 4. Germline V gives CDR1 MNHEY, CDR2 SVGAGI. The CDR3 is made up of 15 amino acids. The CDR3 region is CASSSPTGGNEKLFF. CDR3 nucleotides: TGTGCCAGCAGTTCCCCGACAGGGGGCAATGAAAAACTGTTTTTT.

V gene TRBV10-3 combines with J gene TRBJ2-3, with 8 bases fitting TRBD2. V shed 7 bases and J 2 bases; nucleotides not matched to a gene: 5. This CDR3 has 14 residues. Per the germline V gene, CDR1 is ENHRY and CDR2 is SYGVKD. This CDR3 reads CAITPGLVTDTQYF. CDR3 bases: TGTGCCATCACCCCGGGACTAGTCACAGATACGCAGTATTTT.

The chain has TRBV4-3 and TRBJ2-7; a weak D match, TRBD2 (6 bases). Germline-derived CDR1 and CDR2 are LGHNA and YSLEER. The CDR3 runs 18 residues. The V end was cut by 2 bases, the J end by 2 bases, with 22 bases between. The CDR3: CASSQNLEWASDPYEQYF. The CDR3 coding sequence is TGCGCCAGCAGCCAAAACCTAGAGTGGGCTAGCGACCCCTACGAGCAGTACTTC.

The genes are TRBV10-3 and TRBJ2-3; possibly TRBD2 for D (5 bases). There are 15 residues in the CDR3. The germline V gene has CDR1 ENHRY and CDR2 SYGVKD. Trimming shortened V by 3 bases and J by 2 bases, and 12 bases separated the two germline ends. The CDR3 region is CAISDHGISTDTQYF. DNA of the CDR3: TGTGCCATCAGTGATCACGGGATCTCCACAGATACGCAGTATTTT.

CDR3 residues: CASSFRGFEQFF. In nucleotides, the CDR3 is TGTGCCAGCAGTTTCAGGGGGTTTGAGCAGTTCTTC. The chain joins TRBV12-3 or TRBV12-4 to TRBJ2-1; 7 bases align to TRBD1. With 3 bases clipped from V and 9 bases from J, the junction kept 2 bases outside the gene matches. This CDR3 region has 12 residues.

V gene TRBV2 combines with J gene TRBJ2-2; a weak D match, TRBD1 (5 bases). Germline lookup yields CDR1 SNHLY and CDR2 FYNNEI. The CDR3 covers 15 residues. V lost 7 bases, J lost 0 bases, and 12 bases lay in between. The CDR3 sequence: CASNQGATNTGELFF. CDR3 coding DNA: TGTGCCAGCAACCAAGGGGCTACGAACACCGGGGAGCTGTTTTTT.

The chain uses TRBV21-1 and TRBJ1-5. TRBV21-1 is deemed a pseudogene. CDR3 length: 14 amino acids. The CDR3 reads CASSSSRGNQPQHF. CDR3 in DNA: TGTGCCAGCAGCAGCTCGCGGGGCAATCAGCCCCAGCATTTT.

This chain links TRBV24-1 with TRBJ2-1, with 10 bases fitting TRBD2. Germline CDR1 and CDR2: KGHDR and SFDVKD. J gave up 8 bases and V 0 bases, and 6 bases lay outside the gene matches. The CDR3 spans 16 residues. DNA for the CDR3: TGTGCCACCAGTGATTTGCGTCTAGCGGGGGCGGATGAGCAGTTCTTC. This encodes CATSDLRLAGADEQFF.

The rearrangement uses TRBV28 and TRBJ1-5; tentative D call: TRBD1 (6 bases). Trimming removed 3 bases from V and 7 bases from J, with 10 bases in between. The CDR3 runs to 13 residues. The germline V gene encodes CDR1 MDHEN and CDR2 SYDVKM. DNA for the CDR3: TGTGCCAGCAGTTTCAGGGGAGGACAGCCCCAGCATTTT. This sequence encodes CASSFRGGQPQHF.

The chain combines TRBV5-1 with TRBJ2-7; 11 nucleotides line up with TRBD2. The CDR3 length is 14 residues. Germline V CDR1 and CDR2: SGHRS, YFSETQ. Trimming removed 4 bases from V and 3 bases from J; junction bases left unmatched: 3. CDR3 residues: CASSHGTSGYEQYF. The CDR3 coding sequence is TGCGCCAGCAGCCACGGGACTAGCGGCTACGAGCAGTACTTC. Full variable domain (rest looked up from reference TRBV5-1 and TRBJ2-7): KAGVTQTPRYLIKTRGQQVTLSCSPISGHRSVSWYQQTPGQGLQFLFEYFSETQRNKGNFPGRFSGRQFSNSRSEMNVSTLELGDSALYLCASSHGTSGYEQYFGPGTRLTVT.

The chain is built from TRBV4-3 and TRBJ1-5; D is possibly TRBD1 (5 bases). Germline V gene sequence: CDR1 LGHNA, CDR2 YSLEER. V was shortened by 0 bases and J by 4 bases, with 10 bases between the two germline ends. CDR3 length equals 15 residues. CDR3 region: CASSQDRAVNQPQHF. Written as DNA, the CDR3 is TGCGCCAGCAGCCAAGACAGGGCTGTTAATCAGCCCCAGCATTTT.

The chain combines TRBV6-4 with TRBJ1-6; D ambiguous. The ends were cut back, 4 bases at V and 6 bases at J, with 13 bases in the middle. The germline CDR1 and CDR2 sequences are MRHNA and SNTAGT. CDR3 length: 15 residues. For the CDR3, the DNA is TGTGCCAGCAGTGTTGCGCTAGGTGGTAATTCACCCCTCCACTTT. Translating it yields CASSVALGGNSPLHF.

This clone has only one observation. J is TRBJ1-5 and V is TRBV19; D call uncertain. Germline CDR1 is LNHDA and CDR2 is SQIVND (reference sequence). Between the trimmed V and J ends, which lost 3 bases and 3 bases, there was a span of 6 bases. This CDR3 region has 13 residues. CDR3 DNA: TGTGCCAGTAGTATGGAGGACAATCAGCCCCAGCATTTT. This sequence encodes CASSMEDNQPQHF. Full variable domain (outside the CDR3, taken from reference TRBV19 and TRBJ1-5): DGGITQSPKYLFRKEGQNVTLSCEQNLNHDAMYWYRQDPGQGLRLIYYSQIVNDFQKGDIAEGYSVSREKKESFPLTVTSAQKNPTAFYLCASSMEDNQPQHFGDGTRLSIL.

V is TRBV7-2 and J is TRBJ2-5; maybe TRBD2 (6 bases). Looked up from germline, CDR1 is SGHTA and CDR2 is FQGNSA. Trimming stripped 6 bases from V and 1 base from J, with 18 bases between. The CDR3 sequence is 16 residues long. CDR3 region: CASRDPRGGSQETQYF. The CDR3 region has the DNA TGTGCCAGCAGGGACCCGCGGGGCGGCAGCCAAGAGACCCAGTACTTC.